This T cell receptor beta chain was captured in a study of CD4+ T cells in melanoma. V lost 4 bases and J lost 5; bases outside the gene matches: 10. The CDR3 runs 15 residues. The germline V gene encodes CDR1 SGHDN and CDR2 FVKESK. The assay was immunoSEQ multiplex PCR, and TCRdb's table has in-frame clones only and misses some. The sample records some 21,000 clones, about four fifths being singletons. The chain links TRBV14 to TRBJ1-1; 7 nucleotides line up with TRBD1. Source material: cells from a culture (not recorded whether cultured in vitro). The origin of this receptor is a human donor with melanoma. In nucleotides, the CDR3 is TGTGCCAGCAGCCGACAGGGACCGGGCTTAACTGAAGCTTTCTTT. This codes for CASSRQGPGLTEAFF.